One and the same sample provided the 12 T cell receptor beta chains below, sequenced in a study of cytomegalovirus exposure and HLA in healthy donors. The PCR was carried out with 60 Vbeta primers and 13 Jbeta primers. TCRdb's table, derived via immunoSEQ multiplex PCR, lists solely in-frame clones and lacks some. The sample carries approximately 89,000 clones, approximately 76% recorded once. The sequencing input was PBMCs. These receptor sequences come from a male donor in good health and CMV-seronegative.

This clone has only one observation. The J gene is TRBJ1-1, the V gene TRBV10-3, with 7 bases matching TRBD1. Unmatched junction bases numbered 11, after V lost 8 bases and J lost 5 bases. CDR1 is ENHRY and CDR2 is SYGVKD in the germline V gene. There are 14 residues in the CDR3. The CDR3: CAIGVDREGTEAFF. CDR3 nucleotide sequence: TGTGCCATCGGGGTAGACAGGGAAGGGACTGAAGCTTTCTTT.

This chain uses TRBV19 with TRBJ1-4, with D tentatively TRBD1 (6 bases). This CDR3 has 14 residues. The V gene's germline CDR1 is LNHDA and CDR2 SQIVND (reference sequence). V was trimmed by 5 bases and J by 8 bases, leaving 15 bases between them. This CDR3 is CASSPGTFREKLFF. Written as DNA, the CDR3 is TGTGCCAGTAGTCCCGGGACATTCCGGGAAAAACTGTTTTTT.

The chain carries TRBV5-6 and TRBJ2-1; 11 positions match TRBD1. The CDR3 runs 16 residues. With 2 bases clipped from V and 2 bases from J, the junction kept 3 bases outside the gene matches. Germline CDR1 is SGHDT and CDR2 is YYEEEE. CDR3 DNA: TGTGCCAGCAGCTTAGGGACAGGGGGACCCTACAATGAGCAGTTCTTC. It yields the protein CASSLGTGGPYNEQFF.

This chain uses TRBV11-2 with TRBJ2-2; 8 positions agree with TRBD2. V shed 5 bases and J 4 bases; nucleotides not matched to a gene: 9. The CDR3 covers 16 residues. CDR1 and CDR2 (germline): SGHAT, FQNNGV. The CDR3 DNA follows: TGTGCCAGCAGCCCATTGCGGGGGGCGAGCACCGGGGAGCTGTTTTTT. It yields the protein CASSPLRGASTGELFF.

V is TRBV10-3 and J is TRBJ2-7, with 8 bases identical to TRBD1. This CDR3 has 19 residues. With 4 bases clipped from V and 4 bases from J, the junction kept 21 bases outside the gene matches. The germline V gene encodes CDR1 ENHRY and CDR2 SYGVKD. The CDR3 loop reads CAISGGQTPRGQGGYEQYF. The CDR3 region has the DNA TGTGCCATCAGTGGGGGGCAGACCCCGCGCGGACAGGGTGGGTACGAGCAGTACTTC.

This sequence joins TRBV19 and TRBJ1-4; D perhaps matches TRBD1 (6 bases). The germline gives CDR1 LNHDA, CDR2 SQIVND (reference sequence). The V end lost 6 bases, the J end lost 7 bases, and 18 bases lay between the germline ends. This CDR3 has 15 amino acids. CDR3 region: CASSPLHRVVEKLFF. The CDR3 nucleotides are TGTGCCAGTAGCCCACTACACAGGGTTGTTGAAAAACTGTTTTTT.

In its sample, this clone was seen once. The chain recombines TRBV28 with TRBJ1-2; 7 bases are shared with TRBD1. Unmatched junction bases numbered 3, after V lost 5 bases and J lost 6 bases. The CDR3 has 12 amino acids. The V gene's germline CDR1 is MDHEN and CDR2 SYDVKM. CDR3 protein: CASSDRVDGYTF. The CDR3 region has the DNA TGTGCCAGCAGTGACAGGGTGGATGGCTACACCTTC.

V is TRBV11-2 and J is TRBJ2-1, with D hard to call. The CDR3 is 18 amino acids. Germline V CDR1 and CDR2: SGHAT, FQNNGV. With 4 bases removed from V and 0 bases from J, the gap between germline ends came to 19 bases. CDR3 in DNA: TGTGCCAGCAGCTCCGTTTCAGTACAGCCGAGCTCCTACAATGAGCAGTTCTTC. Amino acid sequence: CASSSVSVQPSSYNEQFF.

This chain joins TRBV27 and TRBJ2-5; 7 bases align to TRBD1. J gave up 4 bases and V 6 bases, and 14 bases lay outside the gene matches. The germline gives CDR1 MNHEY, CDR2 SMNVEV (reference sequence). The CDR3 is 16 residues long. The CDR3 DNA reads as TGTGCCAGCAGCCCGCGACAGACAGGGTCCCGAGAGACCCAGTACTTC. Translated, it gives CASSPRQTGSRETQYF.

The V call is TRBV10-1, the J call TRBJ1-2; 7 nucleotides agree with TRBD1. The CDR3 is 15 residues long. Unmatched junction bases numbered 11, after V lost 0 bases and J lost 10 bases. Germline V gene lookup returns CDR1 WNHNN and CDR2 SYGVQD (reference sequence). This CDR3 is CASSESPGTAGDYTF. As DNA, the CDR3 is TGCGCCAGCAGTGAGTCCCCTGGGACAGCCGGGGACTACACCTTC.

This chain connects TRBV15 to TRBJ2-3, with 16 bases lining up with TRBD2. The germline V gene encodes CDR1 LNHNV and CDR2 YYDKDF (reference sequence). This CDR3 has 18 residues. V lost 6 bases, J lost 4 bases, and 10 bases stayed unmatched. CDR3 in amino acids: CATSRWSGLAGGPDTQYF. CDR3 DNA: TGTGCCACCAGTCGTTGGTCGGGACTAGCGGGAGGGCCAGATACGCAGTATTTT. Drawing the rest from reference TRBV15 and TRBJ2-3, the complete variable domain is DAMVIQNPRYQVTQFGKPVTLSCSQTLNHNVMYWYQQKSSQAPKLLFHYYDKDFNNEADTPDNFQSRRPNTSFCFLDIRSPGLGDTAMYLCATSRWSGLAGGPDTQYFGPGTRLTVL.

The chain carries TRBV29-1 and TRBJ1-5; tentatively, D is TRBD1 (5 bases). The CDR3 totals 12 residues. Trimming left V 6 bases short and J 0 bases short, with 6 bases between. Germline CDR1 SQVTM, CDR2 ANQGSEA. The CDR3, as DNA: TGCAGCGTGGGACTTAGCAATCAGCCCCAGCATTTT. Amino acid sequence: CSVGLSNQPQHF.